Reported below is one TCR beta chain. The data derive from a study of T cell changes during pregnancy in multiple sclerosis. Germline lookup yields CDR1 MNHNS and CDR2 SASEGT. The V and J ends lost 6 bases and 7 bases respectively, with 18 bases between them. This CDR3 contains 15 residues. The protocol was immunoSEQ multiplex PCR, while the TCRdb copy is restricted to in-frame clones and leaves out a portion. The sample shows about 66,000 clones, less than 95% of them seen only once. The chain combines TRBV6-1 with TRBJ1-4; perhaps TRBD1 as D (6 bases). The clonotype originates from a female donor with multiple sclerosis, enrolled in a pregnancy study. Sequencing used peripheral blood, obtained in the third trimester of pregnancy. The CDR3 is CASSLTGAVGEKLFF. CDR3 in DNA: TGTGCCAGCAGCCTGACAGGAGCAGTCGGTGAAAAACTGTTTTTT.